The next 23 T cell receptor beta chains were all read from a single sample in a study of type 1 and type 2 diabetes patients. Genomic DNA was the PCR template. Amplification of the beta chain CDR3 used 30 forward and 13 reverse multiplex primers. TCRdb independently ran MiXCR on the multiplex PCR reads; one entry per CDR3 protein. The repertoire holds more than 250,000 distinct CDR3 sequences, with roughly 50% as singletons. The sequenced material came from peripheral blood mononuclear cells (PBMCs). The receptors originated from a man aged 18 to 29 with type 2 diabetes.

The table lists this clonotype with a few counts. This sequence joins TRBV30 and TRBJ1-2; D is unresolved. Between the trimmed V and J ends, which lost 4 bases and 1 base, there was a span of 7 bases. CDR3 length equals 12 residues. Germline CDR1 and CDR2: GTSNPN and SVGIG (reference sequence). CDR3 DNA: TGTGCCTGGACACAGAGTAACTATGGCTACACCTTC. It is translated as CAWTQSNYGYTF.

The table lists this clonotype with many counts. The chain employs TRBV15 and TRBJ1-6; D gene uncertain. Germline CDR1 and CDR2: LNHNV and YYDKDF (reference sequence). V lost 1 base and J 10 bases, leaving 14 bases between the germline ends. CDR3 length equals 15 residues. The CDR3 region is CATSRARGPGSPLHF. The DNA of the CDR3 is TGTGCCACCAGCAGAGCGCGTGGGCCGGGGTCACCCCTCCACTTT.

The chain recombines TRBV28 with TRBJ1-1; possibly TRBD1 for D (5 bases). Per the germline V gene, CDR1 is MDHEN and CDR2 is SYDVKM. Trimming pared 1 base from V and 7 bases from J, leaving 7 bases between. CDR3 length: 12 residues. The CDR3 is CASSLSGLEAFF. As DNA, the CDR3 is TGTGCCAGCAGTTTATCAGGGCTTGAAGCTTTCTTT.

This clonotype was recorded a few times. This chain joins TRBV7-8 and TRBJ2-5; perhaps TRBD1 as D (5 bases). V was trimmed by 1 base and J by 5 bases, leaving 8 bases between them. This CDR3 has 13 residues. Germline V gives CDR1 SGHVS, CDR2 FQNEAQ. CDR3 sequence reads: CASSLGQSETQYF. DNA for the CDR3: TGTGCCAGCAGCTTAGGACAGAGTGAGACCCAGTACTTC.

The chain recombines TRBV6-6 with TRBJ2-5, with 9 bases lining up with TRBD2. The CDR3 is made up of 15 amino acids. The V and J ends lost 7 bases and 2 bases, in that order; junction bases with no gene match: 8. Looked up from germline, CDR1 is MNHNY and CDR2 is SVGAGI (reference sequence). The CDR3 DNA sequence: TGTGCCAGCACCCGGGGGCTAGCGGGGCAAGAGACCCAGTACTTC. This translates into CASTRGLAGQETQYF.

The V and J genes are TRBV4-2 and TRBJ1-2; D might be TRBD1 (6 bases). This CDR3 is 14 amino acids long. The germline CDR1 and CDR2 sequences are LGHNA and YNFKEQ. V gave up 4 bases and J gave up 6 bases, with 15 bases separating them. For the CDR3, the DNA is TGTGCCAGCAGCCCCATACAGGGTCAGGATGGCTACACCTTC. Protein product: CASSPIQGQDGYTF.

This rearrangement joins TRBV19 to TRBJ1-5, with 10 positions matching TRBD1. The CDR3 is 16 residues long. Germline V CDR1 and CDR2: LNHDA, SQIVND (reference sequence). J gave up 0 bases and V 7 bases, and 6 bases lay outside the gene matches. For the CDR3, the DNA is TGTGCCAGTACGGACAGGGGGAGGAATAGCAATCAGCCCCAGCATTTT. Residues: CASTDRGRNSNQPQHF.

The rearrangement links TRBV7-9 to TRBJ2-7; D is ambiguous. V was clipped by 5 bases and J by 1 base, with 12 bases between them. This CDR3 is 14 amino acids long. The germline CDR1 and CDR2 sequences are SEHNR and FQNEAQ (reference sequence). CDR3 coding DNA: TGTGCCAGCAGCCCCGCGGCCAGATCCTACGAGCAGTACTTC. Translating gives CASSPAARSYEQYF.

The chain links TRBV12-3 or TRBV12-4 to TRBJ2-1; tentative D call: TRBD2 (5 bases). With 6 bases removed from V and 0 bases from J, the gap between germline ends came to 12 bases. This CDR3 is 15 amino acids long. The CDR3 nucleotides read TGTGCCAGCAGCGCAACTAGGAGCTCCTACAATGAGCAGTTCTTC. Residues: CASSATRSSYNEQFF.

J is TRBJ2-7 and V is TRBV14, with 8 bases lining up with TRBD1. Germline CDR1 and CDR2: SGHDN and FVKESK. V was pared by 4 bases and J by 4 bases, with 6 bases of the junction left unmatched. This CDR3 is built from 14 residues. DNA for the CDR3: TGTGCCAGCAGCCGGACAGGGCTAAGGTACGAGCAGTACTTC. This codes for CASSRTGLRYEQYF.

The chain combines TRBV14 with TRBJ2-1; 7 positions agree with TRBD2. V lost 5 bases and J lost 8; bases outside the gene matches: 15. The CDR3 contains 16 residues. Germline-derived CDR1 and CDR2 are SGHDN and FVKESK. CDR3 DNA sequence: TGTGCCAGCAGCTTCCTTTTAGGGAGGGCCAACCATGAGCAGTTCTTC. Residues: CASSFLLGRANHEQFF.

Points on this clonotype: This may stem from a read error, because a much larger clone lies one nucleotide away. This chain links TRBV7-2 with TRBJ1-1, with D unresolved. The CDR3 extends over 13 amino acids. CDR1 SGHTA and CDR2 FQGNSA come from the germline V gene. V was pared by 3 bases and J by 1 base, with 6 bases between. CDR3: CASSFEENTEAFF. The CDR3 DNA sequence: TGTGCCAGCAGCTTCGAGGAGAACACTGAAGCTTTCTTT.

Only a few counts were recorded for this clonotype. The chain recombines TRBV12-3 or TRBV12-4 with TRBJ2-5, with unresolved D. V was clipped by 8 bases and J by 5 bases, with 9 bases between them. The CDR3 is 11 residues long. In DNA, the CDR3 is TGTGCCAGCGCCAGTGGGGAGACCCAGTACTTC. Translation gives CASASGETQYF.

In this sample, this clonotype turned up a few times. The chain combines TRBV24-1 with TRBJ2-2; 8 bases map to TRBD1. J gave up 2 bases and V 9 bases, and 4 bases lay outside the gene matches. The CDR3 sequence is 14 residues long. Germline CDR1 reads KGHDR; CDR2 reads SFDVKD. The CDR3 loop reads CATGTGENTGELFF. CDR3 bases: TGTGCCACCGGGACAGGAGAAAACACCGGGGAGCTGTTTTTT.

V and J are TRBV6-6 and TRBJ2-2; TRBD2 matches 14 bases. Germline CDR1 reads MNHNY; CDR2 reads SVGAGI (reference sequence). Trimming removed 5 bases from V and 5 bases from J; junction bases left unmatched: 4. The CDR3 is 16 residues long. The CDR3 protein is CASSLRTSGRTGELFF. DNA of the CDR3: TGTGCCAGCAGTCTTAGGACTAGCGGGAGGACCGGGGAGCTGTTTTTT.

The chain combines TRBV12-3 or TRBV12-4 with TRBJ2-7, with a tentative D call TRBD1 (6 bases). The V end was cut by 5 bases, the J end by 7 bases, with 15 bases between. This CDR3 contains 13 residues. CDR3 DNA sequence: TGTGCCAGCAGTACAGGGTTTCGCAATGAGCAGTACTTC. It yields the protein CASSTGFRNEQYF.

The chain is built from TRBV15 and TRBJ2-1; 9 bases map to TRBD2. This CDR3 has 17 residues. The germline CDR1 and CDR2 sequences are LNHNV and YYDKDF (reference sequence). Losses at the gene ends were 1 base for V and 12 bases for J; bases not matched to a gene: 16. The CDR3 DNA reads as TGTGCCACCAGCAGAGCCCATTCTGGTAGCGGGAGCCATGGGCAGTTCTTC. The encoded protein is CATSRAHSGSGSHGQFF. The full variable domain, completed using reference TRBV15 and TRBJ2-1, is DAMVIQNPRYQVTQFGKPVTLSCSQTLNHNVMYWYQQKSSQAPKLLFHYYDKDFNNEADTPDNFQSRRPNTSFCFLDIRSPGLGDTAMYLCATSRAHSGSGSHGQFFGPGTRLTVL.

This clonotype was seen a handful of times. The chain employs TRBV2 and TRBJ2-6; 8 bases are shared with TRBD1. The CDR3 is 24 residues long. V lost 2 bases, J lost 0 bases, and 24 bases stayed unmatched. Germline assignment: CDR1 SNHLY and CDR2 FYNNEI. In DNA, the CDR3 is TGTGCCAGCAGTGAAAGGACAGGGTTTTATTCACCGGCGGTCCTGCTCTCTGGGGCCAACGTCCTGACTTTC. Its protein is CASSERTGFYSPAVLLSGANVLTF.

The chain recombines TRBV6-6 with TRBJ1-5, with 10 bases fitting TRBD1. Germline V gene lookup returns CDR1 MNHNY and CDR2 SVGAGI (reference sequence). J lost 8 bases, V lost 6 bases, and 4 bases had no gene match. This CDR3 contains 13 residues. The CDR3 is CASRGQGTEPQHF. The DNA of the CDR3 is TGTGCCAGCAGGGGACAGGGGACGGAGCCCCAGCATTTT.

The J gene is TRBJ1-2, the V gene TRBV7-3, with 7 bases that match TRBD1. Germline V CDR1 and CDR2: SGHTA, FQGTGA. This CDR3 is 14 amino acids long. The V segment lost 4 bases and the J segment 5 bases; nucleotides outside the gene matches: 7. CDR3 sequence: CASSSGGTEYGYTF. DNA for the CDR3: TGTGCCAGCAGCTCCGGCGGGACAGAGTATGGCTACACCTTC.

V gene TRBV20-1 combines with J gene TRBJ1-2; no firm D call. This CDR3 has 13 residues. Germline V gene data show CDR1 as DFQATT and CDR2 as SNEGSKA (reference sequence). V shed 6 bases and J shed 7 bases, with 18 bases lying between them. The CDR3 sequence: CSARERLSGGYTF. Here the CDR3 DNA reads TGCAGTGCCCGGGAGCGGCTGAGTGGTGGCTACACCTTC.

This clonotype was observed a handful of times. This chain links TRBV27 with TRBJ1-6, with a weak D call TRBD1 (6 bases). The V end was cut by 3 bases, the J end by 7 bases, with 7 bases between. Germline CDR1 reads MNHEY; CDR2 reads SMNVEV (reference sequence). This CDR3 region has 13 residues. CDR3 sequence: CASSFGQNSPLHF. The CDR3 DNA reads TGTGCCAGCAGTTTCGGACAGAATTCACCCCTCCACTTT.

This chain joins TRBV29-1 and TRBJ2-7; D possibly corresponds to TRBD2 (8 bases). With 5 bases removed from V and 4 bases from J, the gap between germline ends came to 12 bases. The V gene's germline CDR1 is SQVTM and CDR2 ANQGSEA. This CDR3 is built from 12 residues. The CDR3 nucleotides read TGCAGCGTTCGGGAGGGGGCTTACGAGCAGTACTTC. It yields the protein CSVREGAYEQYF.